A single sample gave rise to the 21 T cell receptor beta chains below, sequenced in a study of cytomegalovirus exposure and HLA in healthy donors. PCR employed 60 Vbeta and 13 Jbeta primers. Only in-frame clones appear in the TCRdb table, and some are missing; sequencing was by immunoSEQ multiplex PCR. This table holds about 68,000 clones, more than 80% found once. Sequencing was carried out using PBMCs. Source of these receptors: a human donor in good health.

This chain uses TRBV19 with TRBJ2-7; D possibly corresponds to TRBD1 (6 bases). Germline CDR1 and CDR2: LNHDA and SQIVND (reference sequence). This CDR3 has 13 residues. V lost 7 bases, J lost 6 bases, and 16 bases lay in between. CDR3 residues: CASKGRGLVEQYF. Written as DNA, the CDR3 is TGTGCCAGTAAAGGCAGGGGTTTGGTCGAGCAGTACTTC.

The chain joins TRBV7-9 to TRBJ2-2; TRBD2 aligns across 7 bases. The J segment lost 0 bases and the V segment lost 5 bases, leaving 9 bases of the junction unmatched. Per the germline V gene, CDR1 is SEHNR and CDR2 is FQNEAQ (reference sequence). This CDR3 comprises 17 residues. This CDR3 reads CASSRLGGNANTGELFF. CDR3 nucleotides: TGTGCCAGCAGCCGCCTGGGGGGGAACGCGAACACCGGGGAGCTGTTTTTT.

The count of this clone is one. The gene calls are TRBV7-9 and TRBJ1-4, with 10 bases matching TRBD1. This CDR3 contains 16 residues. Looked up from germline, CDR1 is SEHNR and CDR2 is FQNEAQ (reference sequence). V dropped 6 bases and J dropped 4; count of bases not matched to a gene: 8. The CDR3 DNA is TGTGCCAGCAGACCGGGACAGGGGTTACATAATGAAAAACTGTTTTTT. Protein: CASRPGQGLHNEKLFF.

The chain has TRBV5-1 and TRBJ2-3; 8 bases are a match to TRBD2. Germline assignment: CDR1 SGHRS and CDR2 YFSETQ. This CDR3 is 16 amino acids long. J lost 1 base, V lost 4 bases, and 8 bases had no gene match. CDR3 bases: TGCGCCAGCAGCCCGGGACTAGGGGCCCGCACAGATACGCAGTATTTT. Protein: CASSPGLGARTDTQYF. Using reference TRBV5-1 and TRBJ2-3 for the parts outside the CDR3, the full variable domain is KAGVTQTPRYLIKTRGQQVTLSCSPISGHRSVSWYQQTPGQGLQFLFEYFSETQRNKGNFPGRFSGRQFSNSRSEMNVSTLELGDSALYLCASSPGLGARTDTQYFGPGTRLTVL.

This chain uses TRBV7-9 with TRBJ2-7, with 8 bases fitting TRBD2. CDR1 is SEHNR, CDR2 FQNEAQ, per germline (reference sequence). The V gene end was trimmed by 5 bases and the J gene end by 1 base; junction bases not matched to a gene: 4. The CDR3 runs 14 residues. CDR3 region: CASSQSGGSYEQYF. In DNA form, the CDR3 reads TGTGCCAGCAGCCAAAGCGGGGGTTCCTACGAGCAGTACTTC.

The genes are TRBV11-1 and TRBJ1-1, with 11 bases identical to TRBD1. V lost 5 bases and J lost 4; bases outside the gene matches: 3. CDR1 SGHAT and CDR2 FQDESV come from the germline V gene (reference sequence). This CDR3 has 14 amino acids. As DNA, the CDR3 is TGTGCCAGCAGCCCCGGGACAGGGGGCACTGAAGCTTTCTTT. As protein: CASSPGTGGTEAFF. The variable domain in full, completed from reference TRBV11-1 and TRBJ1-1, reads EAEVAQSPRYKITEKSQAVAFWCDPISGHATLYWYRQILGQGPELLVQFQDESVVDDSQLPKDRFSAERLKGVDSTLKIQPAELGDSAMYLCASSPGTGGTEAFFGQGTRLTVV.

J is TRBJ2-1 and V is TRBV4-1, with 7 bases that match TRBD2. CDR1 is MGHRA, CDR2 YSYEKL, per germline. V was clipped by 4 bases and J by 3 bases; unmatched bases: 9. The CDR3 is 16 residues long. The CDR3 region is CASSLDQPSGYNEQFF. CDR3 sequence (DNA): TGCGCCAGCAGCCTAGACCAACCTAGCGGCTACAATGAGCAGTTCTTC.

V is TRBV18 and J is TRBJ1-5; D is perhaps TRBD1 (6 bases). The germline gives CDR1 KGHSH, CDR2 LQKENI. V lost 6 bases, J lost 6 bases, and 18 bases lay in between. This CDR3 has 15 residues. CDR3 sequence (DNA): TGTGCCAGCTCGCCCGGGACATCCGTCGGTCAGCCCCAGCATTTT. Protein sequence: CASSPGTSVGQPQHF.

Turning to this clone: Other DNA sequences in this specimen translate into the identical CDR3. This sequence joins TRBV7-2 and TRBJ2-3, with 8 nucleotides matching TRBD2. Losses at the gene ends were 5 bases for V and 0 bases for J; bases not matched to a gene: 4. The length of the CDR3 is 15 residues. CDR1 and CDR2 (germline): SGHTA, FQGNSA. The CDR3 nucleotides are TGTGCCAGCAGCCCGGGGGGGCTAAGCACAGATACGCAGTATTTT. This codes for CASSPGGLSTDTQYF.

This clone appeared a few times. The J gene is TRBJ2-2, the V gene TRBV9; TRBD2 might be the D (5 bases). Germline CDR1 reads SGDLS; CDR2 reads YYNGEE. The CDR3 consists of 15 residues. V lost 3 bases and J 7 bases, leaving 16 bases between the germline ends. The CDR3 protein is CASSAGLRTIGELFF. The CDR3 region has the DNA TGTGCCAGCAGCGCTGGACTGAGAACAATCGGGGAGCTGTTTTTT.

Here the CDR3 reads CASSMARGDSSPSLTEAFF. The DNA for the CDR3 is TGTGCCAGTAGTATGGCTAGGGGGGACAGCAGTCCGTCTCTCACTGAAGCTTTCTTT. This chain uses TRBV19 with TRBJ1-1, with 7 bases matching TRBD1. The CDR3 is 19 amino acids. J lost 4 bases, V lost 3 bases, and 20 bases had no gene match. CDR1 and CDR2 (germline): LNHDA, SQIVND (reference sequence).

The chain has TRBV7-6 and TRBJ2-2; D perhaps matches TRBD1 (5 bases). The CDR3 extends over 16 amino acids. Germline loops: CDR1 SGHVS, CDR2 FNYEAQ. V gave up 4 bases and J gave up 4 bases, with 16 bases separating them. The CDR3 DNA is TGTGCCAGCAGCTCGGCTAGGGGCGGTGGCACCGGGGAGCTGTTTTTT. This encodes CASSSARGGGTGELFF.

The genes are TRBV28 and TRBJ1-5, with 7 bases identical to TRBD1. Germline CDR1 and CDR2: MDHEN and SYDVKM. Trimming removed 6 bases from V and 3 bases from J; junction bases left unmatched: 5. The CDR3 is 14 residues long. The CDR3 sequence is CASSLGQVNQPQHF. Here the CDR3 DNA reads TGTGCCAGCAGCCTTGGACAGGTCAATCAGCCCCAGCATTTT.

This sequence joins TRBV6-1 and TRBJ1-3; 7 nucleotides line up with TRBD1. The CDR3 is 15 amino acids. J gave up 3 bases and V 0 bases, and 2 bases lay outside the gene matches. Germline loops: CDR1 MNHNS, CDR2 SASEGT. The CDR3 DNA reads TGTGCCAGCAGTGAAGCGACAGGGTATGGAAACACCATATATTTT. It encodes CASSEATGYGNTIYF.

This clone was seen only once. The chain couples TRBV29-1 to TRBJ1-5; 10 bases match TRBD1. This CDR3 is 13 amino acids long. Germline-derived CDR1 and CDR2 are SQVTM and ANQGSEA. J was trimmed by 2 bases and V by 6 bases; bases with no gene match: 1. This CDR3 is CSVGQGGNQPQHF. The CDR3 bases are TGCAGCGTCGGACAGGGGGGCAATCAGCCCCAGCATTTT. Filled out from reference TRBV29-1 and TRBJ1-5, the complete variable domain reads SAVISQKPSRDICQRGTSLTIQCQVDSQVTMMFWYRQQPGQSLTLIATANQGSEATYESGFVIDKFPISRPNLTFSTLTVSNMSPEDSSIYLCSVGQGGNQPQHFGDGTRLSIL.

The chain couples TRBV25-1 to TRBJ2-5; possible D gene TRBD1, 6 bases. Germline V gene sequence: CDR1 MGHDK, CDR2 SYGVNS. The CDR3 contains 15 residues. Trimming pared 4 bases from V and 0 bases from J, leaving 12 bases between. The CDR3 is CASSADSVHQETQYF. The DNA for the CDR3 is TGTGCCAGCAGTGCGGACAGCGTGCACCAAGAGACCCAGTACTTC.

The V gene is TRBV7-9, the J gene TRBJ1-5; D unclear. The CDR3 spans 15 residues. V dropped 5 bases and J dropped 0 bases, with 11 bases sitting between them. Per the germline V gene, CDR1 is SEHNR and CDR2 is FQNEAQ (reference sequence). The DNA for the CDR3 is TGTGCCAGCAGCCAAGAGGGAGGTAGCAATCAGCCCCAGCATTTT. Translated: CASSQEGGSNQPQHF.

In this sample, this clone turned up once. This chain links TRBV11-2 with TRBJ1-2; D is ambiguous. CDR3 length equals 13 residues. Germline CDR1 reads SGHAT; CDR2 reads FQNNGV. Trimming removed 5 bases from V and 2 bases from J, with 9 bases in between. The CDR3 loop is CASSRTMNYGYTF. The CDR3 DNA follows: TGTGCCAGCAGCCGTACAATGAACTATGGCTACACCTTC.

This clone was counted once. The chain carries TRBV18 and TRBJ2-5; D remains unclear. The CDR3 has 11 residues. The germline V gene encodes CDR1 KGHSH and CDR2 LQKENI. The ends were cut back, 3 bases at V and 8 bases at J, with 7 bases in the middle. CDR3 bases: TGTGCCAGCTCACCGACTGGAACCCAGTACTTC. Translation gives CASSPTGTQYF.

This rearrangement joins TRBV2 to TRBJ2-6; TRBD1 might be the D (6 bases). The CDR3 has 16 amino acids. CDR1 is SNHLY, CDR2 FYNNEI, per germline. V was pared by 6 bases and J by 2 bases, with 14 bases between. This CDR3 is CASRLTGMAGANVLTF. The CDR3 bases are TGTGCCAGCAGATTAACAGGGATGGCTGGGGCCAACGTCCTGACTTTC.

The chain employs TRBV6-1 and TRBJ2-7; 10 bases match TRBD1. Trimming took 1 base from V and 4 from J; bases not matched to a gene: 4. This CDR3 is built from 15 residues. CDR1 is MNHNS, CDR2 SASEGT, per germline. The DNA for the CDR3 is TGTGCCAGCAGTGAAGGGACAGGGGGGGTGTACGAGCAGTACTTC. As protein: CASSEGTGGVYEQYF.